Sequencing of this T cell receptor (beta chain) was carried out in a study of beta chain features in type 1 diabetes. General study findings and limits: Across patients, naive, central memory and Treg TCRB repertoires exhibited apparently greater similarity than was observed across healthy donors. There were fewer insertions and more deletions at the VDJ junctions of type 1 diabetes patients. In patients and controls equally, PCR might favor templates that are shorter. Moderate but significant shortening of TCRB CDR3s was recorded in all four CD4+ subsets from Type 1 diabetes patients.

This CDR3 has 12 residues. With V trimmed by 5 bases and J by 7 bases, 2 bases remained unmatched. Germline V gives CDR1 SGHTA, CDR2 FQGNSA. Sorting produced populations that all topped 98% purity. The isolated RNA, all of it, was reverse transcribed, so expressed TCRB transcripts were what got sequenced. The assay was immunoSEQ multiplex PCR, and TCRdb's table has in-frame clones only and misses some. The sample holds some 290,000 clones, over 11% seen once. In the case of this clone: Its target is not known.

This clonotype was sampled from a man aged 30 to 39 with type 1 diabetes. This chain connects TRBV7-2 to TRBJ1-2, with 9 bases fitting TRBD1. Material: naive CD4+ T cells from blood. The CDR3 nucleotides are TGTGCCAGCAGCCAGGACAGGGGTGGCTACACCTTC. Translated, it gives CASSQDRGGYTF.